This TCR beta chain emerged from a study of control samples from healthy donors and cancer patients (dated by TCRdb to about 2020). V gives up 1 base and J gives up 4 bases, and the segment between their germline ends measures 12 bases. The CDR3 goes from the cysteine to the phenylalanine over 15 residues. The only DNA kept is the CDR3, 45 bases in frame from the first base. CDR1 and CDR2 were assigned from the germline V gene as MGHRA and YSYEKL. For this clone: Its recognized antigen is unknown. Per-nucleotide qualities are absent, and no much larger clonotype sits a single base away.

The library was obtained by the immunoSEQ multiplex PCR assay. TCRdb re-hosts the immuneACCESS table, in-frame sequences only. Its copies lack some clones; in the studies checked, an unresolved V gene accounts for under half of them, and the cause for the rest is not known. Recorded for this sample are roughly 130,000 clones; 85% to 95% of them occurred a single time. The top ten hold approximately 1.7% of the sample. Sequencing was performed on PBMCs. Here the chain combines TRBV4-1 and TRBJ2-3; the D region is possibly TRBD1 or TRBD2, each matching across 5 bases. The receptor was derived from a man aged 50 to 60 with head and neck cancer. The encoded CDR3 is CASSQVNQGADTQYF. The base sequence is TGCGCCAGCAGCCAAGTGAACCAGGGAGCAGATACGCAGTATTTT.